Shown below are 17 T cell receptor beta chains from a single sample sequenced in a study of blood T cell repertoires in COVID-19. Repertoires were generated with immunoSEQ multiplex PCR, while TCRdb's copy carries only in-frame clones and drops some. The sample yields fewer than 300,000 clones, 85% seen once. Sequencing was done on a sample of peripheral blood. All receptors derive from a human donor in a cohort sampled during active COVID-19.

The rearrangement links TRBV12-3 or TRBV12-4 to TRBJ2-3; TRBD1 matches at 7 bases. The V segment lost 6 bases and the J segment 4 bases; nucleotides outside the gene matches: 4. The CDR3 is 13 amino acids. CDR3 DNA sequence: TGTGCCAGCAGCTACAGGGGCCCAGATACGCAGTATTTT. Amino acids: CASSYRGPDTQYF.

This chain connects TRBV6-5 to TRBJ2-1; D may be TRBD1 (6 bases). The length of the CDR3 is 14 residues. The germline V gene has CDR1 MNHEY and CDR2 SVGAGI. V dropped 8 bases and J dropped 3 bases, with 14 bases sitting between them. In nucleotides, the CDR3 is TGTGCCAGCGGCAAAGGGACACACTACAATGAGCAGTTCTTC. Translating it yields CASGKGTHYNEQFF.

The DNA for the CDR3 is TGTGCCAGGCTGGGCAGGCGACCGATGAACACTGAAGCTTTCTTT. It is translated as CARLGRRPMNTEAFF. The V call is TRBV25-1, the J call TRBJ1-1; unclear D gene. The CDR3 is 15 amino acids. Looked up from germline, CDR1 is MGHDK and CDR2 is SYGVNS. V lost 9 bases, J lost 0 bases, and 17 bases lay in between.

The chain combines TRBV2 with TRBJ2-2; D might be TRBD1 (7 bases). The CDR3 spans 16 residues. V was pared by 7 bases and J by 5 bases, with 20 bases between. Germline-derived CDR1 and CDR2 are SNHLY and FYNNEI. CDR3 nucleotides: TGTGCCAGCAAGGAGGGGGCGGGCGGCATAACCGGGGAGCTGTTTTTT. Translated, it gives CASKEGAGGITGELFF.

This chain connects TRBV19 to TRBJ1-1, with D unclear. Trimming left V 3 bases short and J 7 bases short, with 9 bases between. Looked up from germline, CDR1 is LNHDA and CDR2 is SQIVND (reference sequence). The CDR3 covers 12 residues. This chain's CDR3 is CASSIWAGEAFF. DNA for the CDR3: TGTGCCAGTAGTATTTGGGCAGGTGAAGCTTTCTTT.

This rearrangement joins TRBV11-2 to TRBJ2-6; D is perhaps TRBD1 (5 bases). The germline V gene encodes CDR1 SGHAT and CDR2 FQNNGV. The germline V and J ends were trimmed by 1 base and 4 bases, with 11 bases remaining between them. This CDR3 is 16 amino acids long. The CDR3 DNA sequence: TGTGCCAGCAGCTTAGGTTTACAGGCAGGGGCCAACGTCCTGACTTTC. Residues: CASSLGLQAGANVLTF.

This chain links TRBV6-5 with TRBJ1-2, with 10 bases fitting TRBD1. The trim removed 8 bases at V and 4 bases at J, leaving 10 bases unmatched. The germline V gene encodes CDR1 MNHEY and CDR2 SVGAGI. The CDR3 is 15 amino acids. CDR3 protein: CASAIRTGGSYGYTF. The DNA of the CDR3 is TGTGCCAGCGCCATTCGGACAGGGGGTAGCTATGGCTACACCTTC.

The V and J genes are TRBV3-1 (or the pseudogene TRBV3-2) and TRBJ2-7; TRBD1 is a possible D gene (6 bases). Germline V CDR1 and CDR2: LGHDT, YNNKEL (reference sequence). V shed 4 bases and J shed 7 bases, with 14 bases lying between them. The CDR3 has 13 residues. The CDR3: CASSLSRGGEQYF. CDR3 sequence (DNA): TGTGCCAGCAGCCTTTCGCGAGGGGGTGAGCAGTACTTC.

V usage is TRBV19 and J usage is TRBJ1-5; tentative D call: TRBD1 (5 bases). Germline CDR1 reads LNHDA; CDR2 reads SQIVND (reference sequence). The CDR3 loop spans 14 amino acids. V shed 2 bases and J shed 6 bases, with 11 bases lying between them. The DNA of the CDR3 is TGTGCCAGTAGTATAACAGGTGTATCTCAGCCCCAGCATTTT. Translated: CASSITGVSQPQHF.

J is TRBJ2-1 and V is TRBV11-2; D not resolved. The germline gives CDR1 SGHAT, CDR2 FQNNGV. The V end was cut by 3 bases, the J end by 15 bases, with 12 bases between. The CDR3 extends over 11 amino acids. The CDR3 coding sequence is TGTGCCAGCAGCTTTCGTCTATCGTTGTTCTTC. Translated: CASSFRLSLFF.

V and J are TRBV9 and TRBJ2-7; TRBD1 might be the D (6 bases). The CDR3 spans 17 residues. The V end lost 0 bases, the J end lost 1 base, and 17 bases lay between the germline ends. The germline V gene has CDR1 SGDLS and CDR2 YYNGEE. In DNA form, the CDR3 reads TGTGCCAGCAGCGTAGACCCCCAGGGGTCTCGGTCCTACGAGCAGTACTTC. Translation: CASSVDPQGSRSYEQYF.

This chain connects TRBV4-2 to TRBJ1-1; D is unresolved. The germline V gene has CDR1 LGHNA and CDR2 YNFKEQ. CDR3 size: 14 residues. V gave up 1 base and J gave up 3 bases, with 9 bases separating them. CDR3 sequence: CASSQVSRDTEAFF. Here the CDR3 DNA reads TGTGCCAGCAGCCAAGTTTCGAGGGACACTGAAGCTTTCTTT.

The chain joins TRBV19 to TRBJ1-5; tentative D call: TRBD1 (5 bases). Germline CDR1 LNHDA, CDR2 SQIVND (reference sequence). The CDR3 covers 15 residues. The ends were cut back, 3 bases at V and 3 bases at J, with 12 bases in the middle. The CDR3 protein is CASSIGGAVNQPQHF. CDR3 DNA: TGTGCCAGTAGTATCGGTGGGGCAGTCAATCAGCCCCAGCATTTT.

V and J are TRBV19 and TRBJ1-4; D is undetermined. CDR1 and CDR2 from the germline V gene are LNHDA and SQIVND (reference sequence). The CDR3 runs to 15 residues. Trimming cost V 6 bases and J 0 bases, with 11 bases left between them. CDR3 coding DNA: TGTGCCAGTAGCTCTGCGTCGGCAACTAATGAAAAACTGTTTTTT. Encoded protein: CASSSASATNEKLFF.

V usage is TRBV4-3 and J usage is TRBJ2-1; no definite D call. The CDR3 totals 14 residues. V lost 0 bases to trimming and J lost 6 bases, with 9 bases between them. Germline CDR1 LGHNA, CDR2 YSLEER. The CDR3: CASSQEVSSNEQFF. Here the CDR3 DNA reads TGCGCCAGCAGCCAAGAGGTTAGTAGCAATGAGCAGTTCTTC.

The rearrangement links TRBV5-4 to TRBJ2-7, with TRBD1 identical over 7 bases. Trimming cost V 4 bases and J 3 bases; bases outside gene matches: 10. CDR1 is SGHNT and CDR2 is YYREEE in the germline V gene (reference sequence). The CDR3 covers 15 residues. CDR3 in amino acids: CASSLGDSFVYEQYF. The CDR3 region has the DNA TGTGCCAGCAGCCTGGGGGACAGCTTCGTCTACGAGCAGTACTTC.

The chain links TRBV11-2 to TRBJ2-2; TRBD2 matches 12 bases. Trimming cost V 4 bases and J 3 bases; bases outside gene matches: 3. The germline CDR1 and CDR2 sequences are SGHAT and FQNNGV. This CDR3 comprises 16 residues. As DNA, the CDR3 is TGTGCCAGCAGCTACGGACTAGCGGGGTACACCGGGGAGCTGTTTTTT. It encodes CASSYGLAGYTGELFF.